This TCR beta chain appears in the sequencing data of a study of blood T cell repertoires in COVID-19. Only in-frame clones appear in the TCRdb table, and some are missing; sequencing was by immunoSEQ multiplex PCR. The sample shows 250,000 to 400,000 clones, roughly 88% of them seen only once. V was cut by 5 bases and J by 7 bases, with 14 bases left in between. This CDR3 region has 13 residues. Germline assignment: CDR1 LNHDA and CDR2 SQIVND (reference sequence). The chain links TRBV19 to TRBJ1-2, with D possibly TRBD1 on 6 matching bases. The sample comprised peripheral blood. This TCR came from a woman in her 30s with COVID-19, enrolled during active disease. Here the CDR3 reads CASSFAGASGYTF. The CDR3 region has the DNA TGTGCCAGTAGTTTTGCAGGGGCCTCTGGCTACACCTTC.